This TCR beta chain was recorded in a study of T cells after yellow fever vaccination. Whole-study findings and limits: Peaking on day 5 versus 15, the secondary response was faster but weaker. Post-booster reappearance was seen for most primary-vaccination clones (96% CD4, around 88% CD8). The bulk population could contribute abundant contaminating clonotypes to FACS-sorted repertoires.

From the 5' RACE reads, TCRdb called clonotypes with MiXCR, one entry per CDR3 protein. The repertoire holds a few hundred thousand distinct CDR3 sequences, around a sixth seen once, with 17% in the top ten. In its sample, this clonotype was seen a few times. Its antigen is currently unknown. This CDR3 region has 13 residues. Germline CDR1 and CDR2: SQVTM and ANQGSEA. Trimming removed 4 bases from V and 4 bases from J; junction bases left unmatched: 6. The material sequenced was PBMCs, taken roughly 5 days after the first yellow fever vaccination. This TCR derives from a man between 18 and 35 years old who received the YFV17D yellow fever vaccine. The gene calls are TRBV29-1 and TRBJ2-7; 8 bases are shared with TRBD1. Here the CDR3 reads CSVVGQGAYEQYF. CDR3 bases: TGCAGCGTTGTGGGGCAGGGGGCGTACGAGCAGTACTTC.